These 29 T cell receptor beta chains came from one sample sequenced in a study of cytomegalovirus exposure and HLA in healthy donors. Researchers ran the PCR with 60 Vbeta and 13 Jbeta primers. The method was immunoSEQ multiplex PCR; TCRdb's version includes in-frame clones alone and lacks a portion of them. The table includes around 200,000 clones, around 77% detected once. Material: PBMCs. The receptor set was obtained from a young man in good health and CMV-seronegative.

The chain joins TRBV29-1 to TRBJ2-3; D may be TRBD1 (5 bases). Trimming left V 7 bases short and J 0 bases short, with 14 bases between. CDR1 is SQVTM, CDR2 ANQGSEA, per germline. There are 14 residues in the CDR3. The CDR3 sequence is CSAFVRGSTDTQYF. The DNA for the CDR3 is TGCAGCGCCTTTGTTAGGGGCAGCACAGATACGCAGTATTTT.

The genes are TRBV5-4 and TRBJ2-1; 11 bases map to TRBD2. Trimming cost V 5 bases and J 5 bases; bases outside gene matches: 6. The V gene's germline CDR1 is SGHNT and CDR2 YYREEE (reference sequence). The CDR3 is 15 amino acids. DNA for the CDR3: TGTGCCAGCAGTTTTAGACTAGCGGGAAACAATGAGCAGTTCTTC. This codes for CASSFRLAGNNEQFF.

This clone occurred once. This chain links TRBV27 with TRBJ1-1; D is unresolved. Trimming pared 6 bases from V and 0 bases from J, leaving 8 bases between. CDR3 length equals 13 residues. Per germline, CDR1 MNHEY and CDR2 SMNVEV (reference sequence). This chain's CDR3 is CASSIIVNTEAFF. The CDR3 nucleotides are TGTGCCAGCAGCATCATAGTGAACACTGAAGCTTTCTTT.

This clone was seen once. This chain joins TRBV5-1 and TRBJ2-2; tentatively, D is TRBD2 (5 bases). Trimming shortened V by 2 bases and J by 2 bases, and 10 bases separated the two germline ends. This CDR3 is 15 amino acids long. Germline-derived CDR1 and CDR2 are SGHRS and YFSETQ. The CDR3 DNA is TGCGCCAGCAGCTTCTCACTAGACAACACCGGGGAGCTGTTTTTT. This encodes CASSFSLDNTGELFF.

This chain uses TRBV29-1 with TRBJ1-1; TRBD1 might be the D (6 bases). CDR3 length: 15 residues. In germline, CDR1 is SQVTM, CDR2 ANQGSEA. V lost 4 bases to trimming and J lost 0 bases, with 15 bases between them. This CDR3 is CSVGATGTLNTEAFF. CDR3 DNA: TGCAGCGTTGGGGCCACAGGGACACTGAACACTGAAGCTTTCTTT. Full variable domain (missing parts from reference TRBV29-1 and TRBJ1-1): SAVISQKPSRDICQRGTSLTIQCQVDSQVTMMFWYRQQPGQSLTLIATANQGSEATYESGFVIDKFPISRPNLTFSTLTVSNMSPEDSSIYLCSVGATGTLNTEAFFGQGTRLTVV.

The rearrangement joins TRBV27 to TRBJ2-3, with D tentatively TRBD1 (5 bases). Germline CDR1 and CDR2: MNHEY and SMNVEV (reference sequence). The length of the CDR3 is 13 residues. Trimming took 5 bases from V and 3 from J, leaving 9 bases between them. The CDR3 loop is CASSRSGTDTQYF. CDR3 coding DNA: TGTGCCAGCAGTCGGTCAGGGACAGATACGCAGTATTTT.

This rearrangement joins TRBV5-1 to TRBJ2-1; a possible D gene is TRBD1 (6 bases). CDR1 is SGHRS, CDR2 YFSETQ, per germline. Trimming cost V 4 bases and J 5 bases, with 16 bases left between them. This CDR3 region has 15 residues. CDR3 coding DNA: TGCGCCAGCAGCCATAGAGGACAGTCCAACAATGAGCAGTTCTTC. It translates to CASSHRGQSNNEQFF.

This clone came up a few times. The CDR3 region is CASRTGRYSNQPQHF. DNA of the CDR3: TGTGCCAGTAGGACAGGGAGATATAGCAATCAGCCCCAGCATTTT. J is TRBJ1-5 and V is TRBV19; 7 positions match TRBD1. This CDR3 is built from 15 residues. Germline V gene data show CDR1 as LNHDA and CDR2 as SQIVND (reference sequence). V lost 6 bases, J lost 0 bases, and 5 bases stayed unmatched.

This clone has a handful of counts. This chain connects TRBV27 to TRBJ1-1, with 7 nucleotides matching TRBD1. The V gene's germline CDR1 is MNHEY and CDR2 SMNVEV (reference sequence). Trimming cost V 3 bases and J 5 bases; bases outside gene matches: 6. The CDR3 is 14 residues long. CDR3 bases: TGTGCCAGCAGTTTTTACAGGGGCATTACTGAAGCTTTCTTT. It translates to CASSFYRGITEAFF.

This clone is a singleton in its sample. The rearrangement uses TRBV13 and TRBJ2-3; D unresolved. The germline V gene encodes CDR1 PRHDT and CDR2 FYEKMQ (reference sequence). The CDR3 length is 14 residues. Written as DNA, the CDR3 is TGTGTCGCACAAAATCCCGATCCCAGGGATACGCAGTATTTT. This codes for CVAQNPDPRDTQYF.

The chain is built from TRBV6-5 and TRBJ1-2; D ambiguous. The CDR3 runs 13 residues. Germline loops: CDR1 MNHEY, CDR2 SVGAGI. V was trimmed by 2 bases and J by 2 bases, leaving 6 bases between them. DNA for the CDR3: TGTGCCAGCAGTTACGGTCAGAACTATGGCTACACCTTC. Its protein is CASSYGQNYGYTF.

This chain links TRBV18 with TRBJ2-1; 7 nucleotides line up with TRBD2. The CDR3 is 13 amino acids. V gave up 3 bases and J gave up 9 bases; unmatched junction bases: 5. Germline-derived CDR1 and CDR2 are KGHSH and LQKENI. The CDR3 DNA is TGTGCCAGCTCACCCGGACTAGAGAGTGAGCAGTTCTTC. This codes for CASSPGLESEQFF.

This clone has more than one count but fewer than ten. This chain connects TRBV27 to TRBJ2-2; TRBD1 agrees at 9 bases. CDR3 length: 13 amino acids. Looked up from germline, CDR1 is MNHEY and CDR2 is SMNVEV (reference sequence). Trimming cost V 7 bases and J 5 bases; bases outside gene matches: 2. The chain's CDR3 is CASNRGLTGELFF. CDR3 nucleotides: TGTGCCAGCAACAGGGGGCTGACCGGGGAGCTGTTTTTT.

V usage is TRBV9 and J usage is TRBJ1-2; no reliable D call. Trimming stripped 3 bases from V and 3 bases from J, with 12 bases between. The germline CDR1 and CDR2 sequences are SGDLS and YYNGEE. CDR3 length equals 14 residues. This chain's CDR3 is CASSDEGRHYGYTF. CDR3 nucleotide sequence: TGTGCCAGCAGCGACGAGGGTCGACACTATGGCTACACCTTC.

CDR3 nucleotides: TGCAGCGTTGAAGGGGACAGGAACTATGGCTACACCTTC. Protein sequence: CSVEGDRNYGYTF. This sequence joins TRBV29-1 and TRBJ1-2, with TRBD1 matching 8 bases. V dropped 1 base and J dropped 2; count of bases not matched to a gene: 0. Germline CDR1 and CDR2: SQVTM and ANQGSEA. The CDR3 is made up of 13 amino acids.

The rearrangement joins TRBV9 to TRBJ2-3, with 9 bases aligning to TRBD2. This CDR3 spans 15 amino acids. Looked up from germline, CDR1 is SGDLS and CDR2 is YYNGEE. V shed 2 bases, J shed 2 bases, and the junction held 3 bases outside the gene matches. The DNA for the CDR3 is TGTGCCAGCAGCGTGCCTAGCGGGAACACAGATACGCAGTATTTT. This translates into CASSVPSGNTDTQYF.

This clone showed up just a few times. The chain is built from TRBV19 and TRBJ2-3, with D perhaps matching TRBD1 (6 bases). Trimming took 0 bases from V and 0 from J, leaving 10 bases between them. The CDR3 covers 16 residues. The germline V gene has CDR1 LNHDA and CDR2 SQIVND (reference sequence). CDR3 in DNA: TGTGCCAGTAGTATAGATCCAGGGGTTAGCACAGATACGCAGTATTTT. Translated, it gives CASSIDPGVSTDTQYF.

The chain carries TRBV28 and TRBJ2-7, with D possibly TRBD2 on 6 matching bases. Trimming took 2 bases from V and 0 from J, leaving 8 bases between them. The V gene's germline CDR1 is MDHEN and CDR2 SYDVKM. This CDR3 is built from 14 residues. CDR3 sequence reads: CASSLPGVSYEQYF. The DNA for the CDR3 is TGTGCCAGCAGTTTACCGGGGGTCTCCTACGAGCAGTACTTC.

V and J are TRBV5-1 and TRBJ2-7; D perhaps matches TRBD2 (5 bases). Germline V CDR1 and CDR2: SGHRS, YFSETQ. Between the trimmed V and J ends, which lost 4 bases and 0 bases, there was a span of 26 bases. The CDR3 is made up of 19 amino acids. The CDR3, as DNA: TGCGCCAGCAGCCTAGAGAGTTCGGGGATATATGGGAGCTCCTACGAGCAGTACTTC. This encodes CASSLESSGIYGSSYEQYF.

J is TRBJ1-2 and V is TRBV7-9; D is undetermined. Trimming stripped 5 bases from V and 3 bases from J, with 13 bases between. Germline CDR1 and CDR2: SEHNR and FQNEAQ (reference sequence). CDR3 size: 14 residues. The CDR3 protein is CASSQEERYYGYTF. The CDR3 bases are TGTGCCAGCAGCCAAGAGGAGCGTTACTATGGCTACACCTTC.

The chain has TRBV5-5 and TRBJ1-2; D gene unclear. This CDR3 spans 11 amino acids. Germline V gene lookup returns CDR1 SGHKS and CDR2 YYEKEE (reference sequence). Trimming removed 6 bases from V and 8 bases from J, with 11 bases in between. CDR3 residues: CASTYRGGYTF. For the CDR3, the DNA is TGTGCCAGCACCTATCGAGGAGGCTACACCTTC.

The V call is TRBV27, the J call TRBJ1-1; D remains unclear. Per the germline V gene, CDR1 is MNHEY and CDR2 is SMNVEV (reference sequence). This CDR3 comprises 14 residues. V lost 5 bases and J 3 bases, leaving 13 bases between the germline ends. The CDR3 DNA follows: TGTGCCAGCAGTCGACAAACCTGGGACACTGAAGCTTTCTTT. Its translation is CASSRQTWDTEAFF.

The gene calls are TRBV9 and TRBJ2-3; a weak D match, TRBD2 (6 bases). V was cut by 7 bases and J by 4 bases, with 19 bases left in between. The CDR3 covers 15 residues. The germline V gene encodes CDR1 SGDLS and CDR2 YYNGEE. The CDR3 DNA sequence: TGTGCCAGCGCTGATTCGGGAGCGGGCGCAGATACGCAGTATTTT. This gives the protein CASADSGAGADTQYF.

The chain joins TRBV5-4 to TRBJ2-3; 11 bases fit TRBD2. V lost 5 bases and J lost 5; bases outside the gene matches: 7. The CDR3 totals 15 residues. Germline CDR1 reads SGHNT; CDR2 reads YYREEE (reference sequence). DNA of the CDR3: TGTGCCAGCAGTTCGACTAGCGGGATATTAGATACGCAGTATTTT. Its protein product is CASSSTSGILDTQYF.

This chain connects TRBV28 to TRBJ2-2; D might be TRBD2 (6 bases). The CDR3 has 17 amino acids. The V and J ends lost 10 bases and 2 bases respectively, with 23 bases between them. Germline lookup yields CDR1 MDHEN and CDR2 SYDVKM. The CDR3 DNA reads TGTGCCATCCCCGGGACTTCTCAAGGATATAACACCGGGGAGCTGTTTTTT. Its protein is CAIPGTSQGYNTGELFF. The full variable domain, with the rest looked up from reference TRBV28 and TRBJ2-2, is DVKVTQSSRYLVKRTGEKVFLECVQDMDHENMFWYRQDPGLGLRLIYFSYDVKMKEKGDIPEGYSVSREKKERFSLILESASTNQTSMYLCAIPGTSQGYNTGELFFGEGSRLTVL.

The V and J genes are TRBV7-3 and TRBJ2-1; weak D call: TRBD1 (5 bases). Germline V gene sequence: CDR1 SGHTA, CDR2 FQGTGA. The CDR3 has 13 residues. The V end lost 5 bases, the J end lost 8 bases, and 13 bases lay between the germline ends. CDR3 amino acids: CASSKYRIDEQFF. The CDR3 DNA reads as TGTGCCAGCAGCAAATACAGGATCGATGAGCAGTTCTTC.

This chain links TRBV9 with TRBJ2-2; TRBD2 agrees at 10 bases. V trimming: 4 bases; J trimming: 1 base; junction bases outside the gene matches: 7. The CDR3 has 17 amino acids. Germline CDR1 is SGDLS and CDR2 is YYNGEE. CDR3: CASSLGTSAKNTGELFF. The CDR3 DNA is TGTGCCAGCAGCCTAGGGACTAGCGCAAAGAACACCGGGGAGCTGTTTTTT.

The chain employs TRBV5-4 and TRBJ2-1; TRBD2 agrees at 7 bases. V gave up 0 bases and J gave up 6 bases; unmatched junction bases: 9. This CDR3 comprises 16 residues. The germline gives CDR1 SGHNT, CDR2 YYREEE (reference sequence). This CDR3 is CASSLGGGVEGNEQFF. CDR3 in DNA: TGTGCCAGCAGCTTGGGGGGGGGAGTTGAGGGCAATGAGCAGTTCTTC. The whole variable domain, remainder taken from reference TRBV5-4 and TRBJ2-1, is ETGVTQSPTHLIKTRGQQVTLRCSSQSGHNTVSWYQQALGQGPQFIFQYYREEENGRGNFPPRFSGLQFPNYSSELNVNALELDDSALYLCASSLGGGVEGNEQFFGPGTRLTVL.

CDR3 sequence: CATSRAGGYNEQFF. The CDR3 region has the DNA TGTGCCACCAGCAGAGCGGGGGGCTACAATGAGCAGTTCTTC. The chain carries TRBV15 and TRBJ2-1; TRBD2 matches at 7 bases. The V segment lost 1 base and the J segment 3 bases; nucleotides outside the gene matches: 0. The length of the CDR3 is 14 residues. Germline V gene data show CDR1 as LNHNV and CDR2 as YYDKDF (reference sequence).